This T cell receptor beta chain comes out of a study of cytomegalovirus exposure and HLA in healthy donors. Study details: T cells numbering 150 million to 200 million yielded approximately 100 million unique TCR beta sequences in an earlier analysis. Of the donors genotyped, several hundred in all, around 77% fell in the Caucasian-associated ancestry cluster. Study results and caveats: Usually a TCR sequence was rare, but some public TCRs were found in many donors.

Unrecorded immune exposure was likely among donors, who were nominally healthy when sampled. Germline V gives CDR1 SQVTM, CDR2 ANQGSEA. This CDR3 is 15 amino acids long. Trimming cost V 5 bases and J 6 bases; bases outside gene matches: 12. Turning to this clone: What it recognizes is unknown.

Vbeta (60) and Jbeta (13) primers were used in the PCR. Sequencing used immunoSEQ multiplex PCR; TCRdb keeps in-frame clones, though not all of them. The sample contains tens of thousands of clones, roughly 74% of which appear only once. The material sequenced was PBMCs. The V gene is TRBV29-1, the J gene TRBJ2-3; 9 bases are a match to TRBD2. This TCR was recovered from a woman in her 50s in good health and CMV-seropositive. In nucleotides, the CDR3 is TGCAGCGTTTTGCCCGGCGGGAGGGCCGGGGATACGCAGTATTTT. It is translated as CSVLPGGRAGDTQYF.